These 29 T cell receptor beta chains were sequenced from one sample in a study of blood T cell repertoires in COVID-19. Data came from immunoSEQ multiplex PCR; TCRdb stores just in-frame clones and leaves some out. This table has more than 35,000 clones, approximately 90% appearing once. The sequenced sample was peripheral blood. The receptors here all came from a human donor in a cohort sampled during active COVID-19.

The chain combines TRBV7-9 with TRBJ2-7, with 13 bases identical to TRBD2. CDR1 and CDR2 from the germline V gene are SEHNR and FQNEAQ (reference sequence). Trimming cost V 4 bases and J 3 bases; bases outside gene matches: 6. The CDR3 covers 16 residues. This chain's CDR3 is CASSSGTSGDHYEQYF. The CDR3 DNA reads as TGTGCCAGCAGCTCCGGGACTAGCGGGGATCACTACGAGCAGTACTTC.

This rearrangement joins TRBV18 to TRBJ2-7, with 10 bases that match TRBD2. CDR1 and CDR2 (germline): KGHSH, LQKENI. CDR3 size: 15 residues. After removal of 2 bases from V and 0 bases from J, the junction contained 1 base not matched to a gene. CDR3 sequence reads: CASSPGTSVSYEQYF. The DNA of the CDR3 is TGTGCCAGCTCACCAGGGACTAGCGTCTCCTACGAGCAGTACTTC.

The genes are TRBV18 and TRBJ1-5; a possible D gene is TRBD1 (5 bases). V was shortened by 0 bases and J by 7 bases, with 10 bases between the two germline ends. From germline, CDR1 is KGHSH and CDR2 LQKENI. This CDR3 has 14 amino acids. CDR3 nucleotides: TGTGCCAGCTCACCACCAGGGGTAGGACAGCCCCAGCATTTT. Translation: CASSPPGVGQPQHF.

CDR3 nucleotides: TGTGCCAGCAGCCGAACCGGGACAGGGCCCGCAGGGTGGGCCACTGAAGCTTTCTTT. Its translation: CASSRTGTGPAGWATEAFF. The chain combines TRBV4-2 with TRBJ1-1; 9 nucleotides match TRBD1. The CDR3 has 19 amino acids. Germline V gene data show CDR1 as LGHNA and CDR2 as YNFKEQ. V gave up 4 bases and J gave up 4 bases; unmatched junction bases: 19.

The CDR3 nucleotides read TGTGCCAGCAGCTCCCTGGGCAGGGATTATTCCTACGAGCAGTACTTC. Translated: CASSSLGRDYSYEQYF. This chain joins TRBV11-2 and TRBJ2-7; TRBD1 is a possible D gene (5 bases). Between the trimmed V and J ends, which lost 4 bases and 1 base, there was a span of 17 bases. CDR1 and CDR2 (germline): SGHAT, FQNNGV. The CDR3 runs 16 residues. Together with reference TRBV11-2 and TRBJ2-7, the CDR3 gives the full variable domain: EAGVAQSPRYKIIEKRQSVAFWCNPISGHATLYWYQQILGQGPKLLIQFQNNGVVDDSQLPKDRFSAERLKGVDSTLKIQPAKLEDSAVYLCASSSLGRDYSYEQYFGPGTRLTVT.

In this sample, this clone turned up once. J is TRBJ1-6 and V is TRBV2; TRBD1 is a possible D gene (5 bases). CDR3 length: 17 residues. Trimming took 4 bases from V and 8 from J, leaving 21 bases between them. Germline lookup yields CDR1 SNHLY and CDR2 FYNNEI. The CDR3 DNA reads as TGTGCCAGCAGTGCCCAAGGGAGGAGGGGCGGATATTCACCCCTCCACTTT. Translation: CASSAQGRRGGYSPLHF.

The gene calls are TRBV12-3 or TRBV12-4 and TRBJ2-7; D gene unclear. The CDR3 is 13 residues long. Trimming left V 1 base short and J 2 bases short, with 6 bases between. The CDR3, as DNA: TGTGCCAGCAGTTTAGAGACTCCCTACGAGCAGTACTTC. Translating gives CASSLETPYEQYF.

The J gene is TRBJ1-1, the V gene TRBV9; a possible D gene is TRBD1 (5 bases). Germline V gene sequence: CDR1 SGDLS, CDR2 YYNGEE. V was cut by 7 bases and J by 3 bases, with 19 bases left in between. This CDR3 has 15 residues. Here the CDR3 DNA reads TGTGCCAGCCGGGACTCCACGGCGGGGGACACTGAAGCTTTCTTT. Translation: CASRDSTAGDTEAFF.

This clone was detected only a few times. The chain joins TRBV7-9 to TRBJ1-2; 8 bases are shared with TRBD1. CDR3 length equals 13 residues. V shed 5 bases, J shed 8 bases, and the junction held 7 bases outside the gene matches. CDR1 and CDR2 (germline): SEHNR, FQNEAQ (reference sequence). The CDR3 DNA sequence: TGTGCCAGCAGCCCGCCGACAGGGGACGGCTACACCTTC. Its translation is CASSPPTGDGYTF.

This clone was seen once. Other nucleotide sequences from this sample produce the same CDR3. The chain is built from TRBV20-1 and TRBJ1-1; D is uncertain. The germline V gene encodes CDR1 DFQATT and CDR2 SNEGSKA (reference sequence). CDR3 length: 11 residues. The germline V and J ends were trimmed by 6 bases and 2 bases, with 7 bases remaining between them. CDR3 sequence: CSASLNTEAFF. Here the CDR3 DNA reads TGCAGTGCCTCCCTAAACACTGAAGCTTTCTTT.

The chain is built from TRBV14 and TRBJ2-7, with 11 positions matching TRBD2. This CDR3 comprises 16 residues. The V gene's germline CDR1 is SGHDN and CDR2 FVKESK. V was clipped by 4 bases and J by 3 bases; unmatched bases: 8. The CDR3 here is CASSPRLGLAVYEQYF. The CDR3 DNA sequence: TGTGCCAGCAGCCCAAGACTGGGACTAGCGGTCTACGAGCAGTACTTC.

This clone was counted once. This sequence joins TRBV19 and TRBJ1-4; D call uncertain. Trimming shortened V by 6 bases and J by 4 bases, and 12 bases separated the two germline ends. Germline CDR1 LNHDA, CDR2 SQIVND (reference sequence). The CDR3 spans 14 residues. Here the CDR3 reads CASRGEVFNEKLFF. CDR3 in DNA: TGTGCCAGTAGGGGTGAGGTTTTTAATGAAAAACTGTTTTTT.

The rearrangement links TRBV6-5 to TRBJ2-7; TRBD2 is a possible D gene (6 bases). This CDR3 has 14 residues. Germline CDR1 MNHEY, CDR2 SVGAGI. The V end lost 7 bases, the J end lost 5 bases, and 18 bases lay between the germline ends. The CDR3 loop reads CASTVRRGSDEQYF. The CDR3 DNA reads TGTGCCAGCACGGTCCGCCGGGGGAGTGACGAGCAGTACTTC.

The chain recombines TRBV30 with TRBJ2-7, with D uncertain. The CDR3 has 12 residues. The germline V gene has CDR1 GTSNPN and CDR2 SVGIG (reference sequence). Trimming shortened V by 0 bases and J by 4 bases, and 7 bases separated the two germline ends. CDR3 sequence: CAWSVTKYEQYF. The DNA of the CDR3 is TGTGCCTGGAGTGTAACAAAGTACGAGCAGTACTTC.

CDR3 in amino acids: CASSLGDSQETQYF. The CDR3 nucleotides are TGTGCCAGCAGCTTAGGGGACAGCCAAGAGACCCAGTACTTC. The chain joins TRBV25-1 to TRBJ2-5; 7 bases align to TRBD1. Trimming at V came to 6 bases and at J to 1 base, leaving 5 bases not matched to a gene. Germline-derived CDR1 and CDR2 are MGHDK and SYGVNS. The CDR3 is 14 amino acids. Looking up the rest from reference TRBV25-1 and TRBJ2-5 gives the full variable domain: EADIYQTPRYLVIGTGKKITLECSQTMGHDKMYWYQQDPGMELHLIHYSYGVNSTEKGDLSSESTVSRIRTEHFPLTLESARPSHTSQYLCASSLGDSQETQYFGPGTRLLVL.

The CDR3 here is CSASGAGGETQYF. Written as DNA, the CDR3 is TGCAGTGCTAGTGGAGCGGGAGGAGAGACCCAGTACTTC. This rearrangement joins TRBV20-1 to TRBJ2-5, with 9 positions matching TRBD2. Unmatched junction bases numbered 3, after V lost 3 bases and J lost 4 bases. The CDR3 extends over 13 amino acids. CDR1 and CDR2 (germline): DFQATT, SNEGSKA (reference sequence).

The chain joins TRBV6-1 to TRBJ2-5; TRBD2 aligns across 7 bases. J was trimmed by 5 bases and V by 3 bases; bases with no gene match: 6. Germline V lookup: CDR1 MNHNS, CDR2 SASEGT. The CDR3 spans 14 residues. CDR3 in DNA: TGTGCCAGCAGTGAGCTGGTGGGGGGGGAGACCCAGTACTTC. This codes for CASSELVGGETQYF.

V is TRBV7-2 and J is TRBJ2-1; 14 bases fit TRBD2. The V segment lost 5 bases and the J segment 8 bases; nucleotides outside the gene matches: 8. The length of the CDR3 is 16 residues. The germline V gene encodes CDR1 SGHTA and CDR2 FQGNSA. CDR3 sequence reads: CASSTRLAGGRDEQFF. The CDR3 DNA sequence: TGTGCCAGCAGCACCCGACTAGCGGGGGGGCGGGATGAGCAGTTCTTC.

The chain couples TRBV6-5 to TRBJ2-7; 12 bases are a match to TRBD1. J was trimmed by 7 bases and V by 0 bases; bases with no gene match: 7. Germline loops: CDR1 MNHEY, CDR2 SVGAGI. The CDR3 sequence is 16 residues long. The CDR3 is CASSYSWDRGREEQYF. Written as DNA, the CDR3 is TGTGCCAGCAGTTACTCCTGGGACAGGGGGCGGGAAGAGCAGTACTTC.

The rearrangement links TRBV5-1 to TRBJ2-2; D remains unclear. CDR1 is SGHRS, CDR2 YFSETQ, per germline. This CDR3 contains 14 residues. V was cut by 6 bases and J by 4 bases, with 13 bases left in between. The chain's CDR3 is CASISDRSTGELFF. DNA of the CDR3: TGCGCCAGCATCTCTGATAGAAGCACCGGGGAGCTGTTTTTT. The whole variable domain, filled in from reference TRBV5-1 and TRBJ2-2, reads KAGVTQTPRYLIKTRGQQVTLSCSPISGHRSVSWYQQTPGQGLQFLFEYFSETQRNKGNFPGRFSGRQFSNSRSEMNVSTLELGDSALYLCASISDRSTGELFFGEGSRLTVL.

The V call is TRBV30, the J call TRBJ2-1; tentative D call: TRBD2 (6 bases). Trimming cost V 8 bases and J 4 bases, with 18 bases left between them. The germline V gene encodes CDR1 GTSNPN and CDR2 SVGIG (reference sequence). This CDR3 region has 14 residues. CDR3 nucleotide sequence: TGTGCCAGAAAACCGGGAGACCATTACAATGAGCAGTTCTTC. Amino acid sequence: CARKPGDHYNEQFF.

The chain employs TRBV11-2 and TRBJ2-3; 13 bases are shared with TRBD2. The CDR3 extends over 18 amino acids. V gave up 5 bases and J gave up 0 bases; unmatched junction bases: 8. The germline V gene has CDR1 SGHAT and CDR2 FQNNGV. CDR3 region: CASSRMGLAGPSTDTQYF. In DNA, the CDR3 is TGTGCCAGCAGCCGTATGGGACTAGCGGGGCCTAGCACAGATACGCAGTATTTT.

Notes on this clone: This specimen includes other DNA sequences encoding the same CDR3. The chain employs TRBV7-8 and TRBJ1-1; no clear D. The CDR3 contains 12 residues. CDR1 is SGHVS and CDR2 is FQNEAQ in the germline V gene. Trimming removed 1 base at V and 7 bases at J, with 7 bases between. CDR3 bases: TGTGCCAGCAGCTTAGGCTCGGGTGAAGCTTTCTTT. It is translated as CASSLGSGEAFF. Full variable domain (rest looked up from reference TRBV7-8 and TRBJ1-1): GAGVSQSPRYKVAKRGQDVALRCDPISGHVSLFWYQQALGQGPEFLTYFQNEAQLDKSGLPSDRFFAERPEGSVSTLKIQRTQQEDSAVYLCASSLGSGEAFFGQGTRLTVV.

The CDR3 sequence: CASSHQFAVAGTGRHEQYF. The CDR3, as DNA: TGCGCCAGCAGCCACCAATTTGCGGTCGCCGGGACAGGGAGACACGAGCAGTACTTC. The genes are TRBV4-1 and TRBJ2-7; 9 bases match TRBD1. The CDR3 contains 19 residues. From germline, CDR1 is MGHRA and CDR2 YSYEKL. The ends lost 3 bases at V and 5 bases at J; junction bases unmatched: 20.

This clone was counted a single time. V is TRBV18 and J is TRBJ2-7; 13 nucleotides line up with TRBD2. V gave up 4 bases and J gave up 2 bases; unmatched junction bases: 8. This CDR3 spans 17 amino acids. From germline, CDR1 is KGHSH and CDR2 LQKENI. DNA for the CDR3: TGTGCCAGCTCACGGAGACTAGCGGGGGGCCACACCTACGAGCAGTACTTC. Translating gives CASSRRLAGGHTYEQYF.

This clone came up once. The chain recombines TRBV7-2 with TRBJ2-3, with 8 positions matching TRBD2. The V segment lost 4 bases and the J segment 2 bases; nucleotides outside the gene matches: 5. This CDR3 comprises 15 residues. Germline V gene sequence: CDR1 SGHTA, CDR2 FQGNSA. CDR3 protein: CASSWAGGHTDTQYF. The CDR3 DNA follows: TGTGCCAGCAGCTGGGCGGGGGGCCACACAGATACGCAGTATTTT. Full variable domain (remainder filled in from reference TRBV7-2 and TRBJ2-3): GAGVSQSPSNKVTEKGKDVELRCDPISGHTALYWYRQSLGQGLEFLIYFQGNSAPDKSGLPSDRFSAERTGGSVSTLTIQRTQQEDSAVYLCASSWAGGHTDTQYFGPGTRLTVL.

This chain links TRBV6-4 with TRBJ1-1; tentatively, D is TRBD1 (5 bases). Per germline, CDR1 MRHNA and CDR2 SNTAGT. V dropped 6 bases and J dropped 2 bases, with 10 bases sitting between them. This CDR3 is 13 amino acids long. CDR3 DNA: TGTGCCAGCAGCCGACAGAGCAACACTGAAGCTTTCTTT. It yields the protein CASSRQSNTEAFF.

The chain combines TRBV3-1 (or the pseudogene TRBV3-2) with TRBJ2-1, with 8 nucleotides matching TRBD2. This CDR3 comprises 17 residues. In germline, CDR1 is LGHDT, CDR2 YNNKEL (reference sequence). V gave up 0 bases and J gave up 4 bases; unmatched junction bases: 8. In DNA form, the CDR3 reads TGTGCCAGCAGCCAAGATCGGGGGGGGGTAACTTACAATGAGCAGTTCTTC. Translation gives CASSQDRGGVTYNEQFF.

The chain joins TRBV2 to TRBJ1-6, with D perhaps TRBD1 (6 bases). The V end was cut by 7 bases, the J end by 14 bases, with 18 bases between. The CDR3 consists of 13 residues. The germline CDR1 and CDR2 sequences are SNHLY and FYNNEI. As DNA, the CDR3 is TGTGCCAGCACGGACAGCCCCGAAGGGTCCCTCCACTTT. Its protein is CASTDSPEGSLHF.